The text below deals with one TCR beta chain. Its antigen remains unknown. Germline CDR1 reads LNHNV; CDR2 reads YYDKDF (reference sequence). This CDR3 is 16 amino acids long. V shed 5 bases and J 7 bases; nucleotides not matched to a gene: 16. These data originate in a study of T cell responses to AZD1222 COVID-19 vaccine. Whole-study results and caveats: Recipients of AZD1222 seropositive at baseline numbered only 5 or 6. Donors, mostly white British, included more females; clonal diversity was possibly underestimated.

Some clones are missing from TCRdb's copy, which holds only in-frame ones; the method was immunoSEQ multiplex PCR. The sample lists 96,000 or so clones, 80% to 90% occurring once. Here the sequenced sample was peripheral blood, taken on day 0 of AZD1222 vaccination. This clonotype was obtained from an adult in good health. V gene TRBV15 combines with J gene TRBJ2-7, with TRBD1 identical over 8 bases. Here the CDR3 reads CATSPIGGQGAHEQYF. The CDR3 DNA sequence: TGTGCCACCAGCCCCATTGGAGGGCAGGGGGCGCATGAGCAGTACTTC.